This T cell receptor beta chain stems from a study of blood T cell repertoires in COVID-19 (dated by TCRdb to the early 2020s). Context from the whole study: Samples from collaborators originated in the United States, Italy and Spain and spanned both the acute and convalescent phases of COVID-19. A de-identified subject ID, COVID-19 status, age in years and sex were almost always included in the sample metadata. The samples were drawn from the first 160 participants of the ongoing ImmuneRACE study and from 950 to 1,500 subjects provided by 6 global collaborators. The material from the prospective study consisted of cDNA or gDNA derived from T cells, B-cell-depleted T cells, or PBMCs. HLA class I and class II types, where available, came from metadata supplied by the sample provider rather than from assay-based typing. The repertoires were made available in a free public database intended to serve as a resource for research on the immune response to SARS-CoV-2. Subjects who had been exposed to COVID-19, were actively infected with it, or had recovered from it provided the deeply sampled blood TCRbeta repertoires that made up the dataset.

TCRbeta CDR3 regions were amplified from genomic DNA using the immunoSEQ Assay, a bias-controlled multiplex PCR. Per the source publication's procedure: Within the assay, amplification of reference gene primers was used to estimate how many nucleated cells each sample contained. Sequence reads were collapsed and filtered to measure the absolute abundance of every unique TCRbeta CDR3 rearrangement. For each sample, productive Simpson clonality was calculated by taking the square root of Simpson's diversity index across productive rearrangements. TCRdb retrieved this table from immuneACCESS and kept in-frame rearrangements only. Not all clones are present; in checked studies, unresolved V genes account for under half, and no reason is known for the remainder. The V and J calls and clone size are taken from that table; D and trimming were inferred from the DNA. The table for this sample lists about 220,000 clones; about 84% of them were counted only once. Together, the top ten hold 9.5% to 15% of the sample.

Comment on this clone: The specificity of this receptor is unknown. Base qualities are missing; no much larger clone stands one base away.

Whole blood was collected in K2EDTA tubes by collaborating institutions according to the institutions' own protocols. For TCRbeta analysis, collaborators shipped samples as frozen whole blood, isolated PBMCs, or DNA extracted from either of those sample types. CDR1 and CDR2, looked up from the germline V gene, are SQVTM and ANQGSEA. Reading from cysteine to phenylalanine, the CDR3 counts 12 amino acids. The retained sequence is limited to the CDR3, 36 bases, with the frame set at the first base. The germline ends are 16 bases apart after V is trimmed by 7 bases and J by 10 bases. Results the study describes overall, beyond this receptor: Clinical and demographic metadata were provided uncurated, with the amount varying by source and participant.

This chain joins TRBV29-1 to TRBJ1-4, with TRBD1 as a weak D call on 6 bases. The clonotype originates from a human donor in a cohort sampled during active COVID-19. The sequencing sample was made of peripheral blood. For the CDR3, the sequence is CSELDRSGKLFF. The nucleotide sequence reads as follows: TGCAGCGAACTCGACAGGAGCGGAAAACTGTTTTTT. The variable domain in full, with residues beyond the CDR3 obtained from the reference TRBV29-1 and TRBJ1-4 genes, is SAVISQKPSRDICQRGTSLTIQCQVDSQVTMMFWYRQQPGQSLTLIATANQGSEATYESGFVIDKFPISRPNLTFSTLTVSNMSPEDSSIYLCSELDRSGKLFFGSGTQLSVL.